The clone carrying this T cell receptor (beta chain) showed up many times. The source of the sample is a study of regulatory T cells in long-lasting Graves disease. Specified time point: newly diagnosed GD, antithyroid drugs for less than 3 months. PBMCs were the source of the RNA used for TCR sequencing. The CDR3 is made up of 13 amino acids. V shed 8 bases and J shed 0 bases, with 10 bases lying between them. Germline V gives CDR1 ENHRY, CDR2 SYGVKD. Both iRepertoire HTBI primers and Arm-PCR of CDR3 regions were used to build the TCR beta libraries. TCRdb used MiXCR to reprocess the multiplex PCR reads, holding one entry per CDR3 protein. The data hold around 500,000 distinct CDR3 sequences, with 9.5% to 15% observed a single time. This sample was also put to use in a study of T cells in Graves' hyperthyroidism and ophthalmopathy.

The gene calls are TRBV10-3 and TRBJ1-1; D might be TRBD1 (5 bases). Source: peripheral blood mononuclear cells (PBMCs), taken at new diagnosis, from a patient treated with antithyroid drugs. The receptor was derived from a woman between 25 and 40 years old with Graves disease. The CDR3 DNA follows: TGTGCCATCCAGGGAATCCTGAACACTGAAGCTTTCTTT. Amino acid sequence: CAIQGILNTEAFF.